This T cell receptor (beta chain) was captured by sequencing in a study of cytomegalovirus exposure and HLA in healthy donors. Study-level information: As an earlier analysis found, some 180 million T cells yielded around 110 million unique TCR beta sequences.

A note on this clone: Its cognate antigen is unknown. Different DNA sequences within this sample yield the same CDR3.

The study's findings and limits: Roughly even sequencing depth across donors was the assumption behind the presence/absence analyses. Cytomegalovirus status was reportedly diagnosed by the classifier with high sensitivity and specificity.

Healthy bone marrow donors made up the donors. 60 Vbeta and 13 Jbeta primers were used in PCR. Profiling relied on immunoSEQ multiplex PCR, and the TCRdb table lists in-frame clones only, not all of them. The sample yields some 200,000 clones, of which the top ten take up less than 0.85%. This CDR3 is built from 15 residues. The germline V gene encodes CDR1 MNHNY and CDR2 SVGAGI (reference sequence). Trimming took 10 bases from V and 0 from J, leaving 19 bases between them. Sequencing was performed on PBMCs. The sequence was collected from a boy younger than 18 in good health and CMV-seronegative. This sequence joins TRBV6-6 and TRBJ2-7; D perhaps matches TRBD1 (5 bases). The CDR3 DNA follows: TGTGCCACCCTTTATGGACAAGGAAGCTCCTACGAGCAGTACTTC. Translated: CATLYGQGSSYEQYF.